This note documents a single TCR beta chain sequence. This sample is drawn from a study of blood T cell repertoires in COVID-19. Generated by immunoSEQ multiplex PCR, the TCRdb table keeps only in-frame clones and is missing some. The sample lists some 250,000 clones; 70% to 90% were seen once. Germline V CDR1 and CDR2: SGHTS, YDEGEE. V dropped 6 bases and J dropped 1 base, with 15 bases sitting between them. This CDR3 region has 15 residues. The origin of this receptor is a woman aged 50 to 60 who had recovered from COVID-19. The chain recombines TRBV5-8 with TRBJ2-3, with a weak D call TRBD1 (5 bases). The sample was PBMCs or T cells enriched from blood (not recorded which). The CDR3 region has the DNA TGTGCCAGCAACCTCAGGGCGGTGGGCACAGATACGCAGTATTTT. This translates into CASNLRAVGTDTQYF. The full variable domain, completed using reference TRBV5-8 and TRBJ2-3, is EAGVTQSPTHLIKTRGQQATLRCSPISGHTSVYWYQQALGLGLQFLLWYDEGEERNRGNFPPRFSGRQFPNYSSELNVNALELEDSALYLCASNLRAVGTDTQYFGPGTRLTVL.